The TCR beta chain described here comes from a study of cytomegalovirus exposure and HLA in healthy donors. Study observations and caveats: Some V segments, including TRBV6-2 and TRBV6-3, were excluded as indistinguishable. Analysis was performed later, and it showed HLA-associated TCR beta chains to be more clonally expanded than equally common others. Looking again later, the authors saw that most CMV-associated TCR beta chains seemed HLA-restricted.

Comments on this clone: No antigen is known for it.

V shed 2 bases, J shed 6 bases, and the junction held 5 bases outside the gene matches. CDR3 length: 16 residues. Germline CDR1 and CDR2: SGHVS and FNYEAQ. A multiplex PCR was run with 60 Vbeta primers and 13 Jbeta primers. Per the original data handling: Later work found tens of millions of unique TCR beta chains, with 9.5 million to 14 million shared. Only in-frame clones appear in the TCRdb table, and some are missing; sequencing was by immunoSEQ multiplex PCR. V and J calls plus clone size are reproduced from that table; the DNA served to infer D and trimming. The sample includes some 150,000 clones, 55% to 75% of them seen just once.

Sequencing used PBMCs. This TCR was recovered from a woman aged 55-69 years in good health and CMV-seropositive. The chain links TRBV7-6 to TRBJ2-3; 13 bases map to TRBD2. The CDR3 DNA reads as TGTGCCAGCAGCTTAACTAGCGGGAGGGCCCGGGATACGCAGTATTTT. Translated: CASSLTSGRARDTQYF.